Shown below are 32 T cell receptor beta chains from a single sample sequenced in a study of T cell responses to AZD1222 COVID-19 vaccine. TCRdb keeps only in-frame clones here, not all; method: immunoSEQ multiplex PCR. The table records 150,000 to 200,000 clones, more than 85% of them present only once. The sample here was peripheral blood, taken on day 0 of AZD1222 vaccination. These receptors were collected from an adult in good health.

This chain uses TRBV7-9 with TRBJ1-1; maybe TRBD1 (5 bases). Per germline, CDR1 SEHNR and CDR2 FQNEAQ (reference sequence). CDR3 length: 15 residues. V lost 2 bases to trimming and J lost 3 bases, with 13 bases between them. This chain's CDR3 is CASSLPTGGDTEAFF. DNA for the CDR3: TGTGCCAGCAGCTTACCCACTGGGGGTGACACTGAAGCTTTCTTT.

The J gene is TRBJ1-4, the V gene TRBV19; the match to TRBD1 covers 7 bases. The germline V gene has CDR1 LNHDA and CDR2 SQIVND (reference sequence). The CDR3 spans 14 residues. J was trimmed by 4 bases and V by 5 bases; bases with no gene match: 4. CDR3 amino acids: CASSEWDSNEKLFF. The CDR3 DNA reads TGTGCCAGTAGTGAGTGGGACAGTAATGAAAAACTGTTTTTT.

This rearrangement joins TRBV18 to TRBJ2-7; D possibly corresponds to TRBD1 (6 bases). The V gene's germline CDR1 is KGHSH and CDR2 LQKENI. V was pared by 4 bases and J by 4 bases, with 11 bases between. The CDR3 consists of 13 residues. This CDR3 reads CASSLGQSYEQYF. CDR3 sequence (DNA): TGTGCCAGCTCACTCGGACAGAGTTACGAGCAGTACTTC.

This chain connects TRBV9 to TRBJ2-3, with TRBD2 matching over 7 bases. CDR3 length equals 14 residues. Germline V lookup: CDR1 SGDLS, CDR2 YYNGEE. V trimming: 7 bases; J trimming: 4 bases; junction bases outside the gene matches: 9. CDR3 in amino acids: CASQTSRGADTQYF. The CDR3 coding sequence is TGTGCCAGCCAGACTAGCCGGGGAGCAGATACGCAGTATTTT.

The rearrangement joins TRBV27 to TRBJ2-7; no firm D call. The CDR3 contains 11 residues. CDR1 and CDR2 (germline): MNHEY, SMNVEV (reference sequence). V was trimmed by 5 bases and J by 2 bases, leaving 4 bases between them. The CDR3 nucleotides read TGTGCCAGCAGTGACACCTACGAGCAGTACTTC. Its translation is CASSDTYEQYF.

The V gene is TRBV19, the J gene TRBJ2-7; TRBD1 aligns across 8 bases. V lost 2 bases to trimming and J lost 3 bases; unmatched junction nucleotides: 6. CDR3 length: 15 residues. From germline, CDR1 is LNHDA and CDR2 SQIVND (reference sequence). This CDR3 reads CASSINGQGHYEQYF. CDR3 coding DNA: TGTGCCAGTAGTATAAATGGACAGGGACACTACGAGCAGTACTTC.

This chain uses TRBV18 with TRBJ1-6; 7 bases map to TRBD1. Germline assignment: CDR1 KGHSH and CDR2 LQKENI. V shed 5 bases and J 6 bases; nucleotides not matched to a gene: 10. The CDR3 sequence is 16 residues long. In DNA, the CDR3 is TGTGCCAGCTCAGCTATTGACAGGGCACCTAATTCACCCCTCCACTTT. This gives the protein CASSAIDRAPNSPLHF.

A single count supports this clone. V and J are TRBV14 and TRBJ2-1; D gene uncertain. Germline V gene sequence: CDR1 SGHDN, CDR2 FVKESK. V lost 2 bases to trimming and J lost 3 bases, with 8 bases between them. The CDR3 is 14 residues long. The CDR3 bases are TGTGCCAGCAGCCAACGTGCAGACTACAATGAGCAGTTCTTC. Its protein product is CASSQRADYNEQFF.

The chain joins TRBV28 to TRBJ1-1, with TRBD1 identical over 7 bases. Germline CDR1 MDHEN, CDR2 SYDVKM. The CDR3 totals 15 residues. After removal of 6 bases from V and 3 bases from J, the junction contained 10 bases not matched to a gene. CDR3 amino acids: CASRDLGRGYTEAFF. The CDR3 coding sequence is TGTGCCAGCAGAGACCTAGGCAGGGGGTACACTGAAGCTTTCTTT. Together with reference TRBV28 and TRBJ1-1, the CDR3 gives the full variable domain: DVKVTQSSRYLVKRTGEKVFLECVQDMDHENMFWYRQDPGLGLRLIYFSYDVKMKEKGDIPEGYSVSREKKERFSLILESASTNQTSMYLCASRDLGRGYTEAFFGQGTRLTVV.

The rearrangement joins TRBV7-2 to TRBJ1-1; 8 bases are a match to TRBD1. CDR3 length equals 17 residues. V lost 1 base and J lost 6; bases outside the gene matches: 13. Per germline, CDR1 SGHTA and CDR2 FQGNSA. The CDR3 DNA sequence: TGTGCCAGCAGCTTAGGGGACAGGAACTCCTATACGGCTGAAGCTTTCTTT. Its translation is CASSLGDRNSYTAEAFF.

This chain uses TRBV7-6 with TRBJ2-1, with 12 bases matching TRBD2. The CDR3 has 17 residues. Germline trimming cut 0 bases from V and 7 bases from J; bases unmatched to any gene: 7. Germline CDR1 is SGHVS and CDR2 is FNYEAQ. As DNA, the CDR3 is TGTGCCAGCAGCTTAGCTCTTCTAGCGGGAGGGTTTAATGAGCAGTTCTTC. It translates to CASSLALLAGGFNEQFF. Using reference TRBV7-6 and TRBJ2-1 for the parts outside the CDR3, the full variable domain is GAGVSQSPRYKVTKRGQDVALRCDPISGHVSLYWYRQALGQGPEFLTYFNYEAQQDKSGLPNDRFSAERPEGSISTLTIQRTEQRDSAMYRCASSLALLAGGFNEQFFGPGTRLTVL.

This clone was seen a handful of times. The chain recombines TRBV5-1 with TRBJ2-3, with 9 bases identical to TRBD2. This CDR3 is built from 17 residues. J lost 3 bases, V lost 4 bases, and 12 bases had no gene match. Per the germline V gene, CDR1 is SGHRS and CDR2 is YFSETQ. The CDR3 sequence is CASSLTIAGVGTDTQYF. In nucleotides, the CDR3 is TGCGCCAGCAGCCTAACCATAGCGGGAGTAGGGACAGATACGCAGTATTTT.

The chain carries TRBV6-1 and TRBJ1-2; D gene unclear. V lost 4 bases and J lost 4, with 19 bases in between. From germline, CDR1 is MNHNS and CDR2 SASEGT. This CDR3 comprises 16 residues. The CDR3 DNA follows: TGTGCCAGCAGTGGCCGGGATCCTAGATACCGCTATGGCTACACCTTC. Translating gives CASSGRDPRYRYGYTF.

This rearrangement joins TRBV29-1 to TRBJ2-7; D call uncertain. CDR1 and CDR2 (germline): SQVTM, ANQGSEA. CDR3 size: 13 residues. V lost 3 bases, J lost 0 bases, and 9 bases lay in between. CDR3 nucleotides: TGCAGCGTTGACTCCCTAAACTCCTACGAGCAGTACTTC. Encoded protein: CSVDSLNSYEQYF.

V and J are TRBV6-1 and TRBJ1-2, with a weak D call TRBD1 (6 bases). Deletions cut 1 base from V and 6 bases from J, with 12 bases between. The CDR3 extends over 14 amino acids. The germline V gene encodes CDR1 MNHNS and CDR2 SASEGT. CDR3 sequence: CASSEGGARNGYTF. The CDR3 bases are TGTGCCAGCAGTGAAGGGGGGGCGCGGAATGGCTACACCTTC.

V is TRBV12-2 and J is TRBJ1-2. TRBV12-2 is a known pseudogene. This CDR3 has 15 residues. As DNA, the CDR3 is TGTGCAAGTCGCTTATCCCTAAAACCGGGCTATGGCTACACCTTC. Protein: CASRLSLKPGYGYTF.

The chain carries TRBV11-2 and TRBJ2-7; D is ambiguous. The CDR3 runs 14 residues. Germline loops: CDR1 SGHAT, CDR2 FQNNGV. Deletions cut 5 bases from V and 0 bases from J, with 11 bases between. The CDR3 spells CASSVRAASYEQYF. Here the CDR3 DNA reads TGTGCCAGCAGCGTCCGGGCAGCCTCCTACGAGCAGTACTTC.

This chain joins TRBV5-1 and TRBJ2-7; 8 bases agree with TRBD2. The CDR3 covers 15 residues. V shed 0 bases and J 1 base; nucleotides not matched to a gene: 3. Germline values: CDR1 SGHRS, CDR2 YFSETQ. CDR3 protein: CASSLVAGGSYEQYF. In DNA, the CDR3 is TGCGCCAGCAGCTTGGTGGCGGGAGGATCCTACGAGCAGTACTTC.

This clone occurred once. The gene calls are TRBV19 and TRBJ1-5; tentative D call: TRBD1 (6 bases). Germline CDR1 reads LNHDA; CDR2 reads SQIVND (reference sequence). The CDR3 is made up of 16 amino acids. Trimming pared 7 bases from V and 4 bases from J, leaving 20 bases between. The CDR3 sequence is CASTAWGAGSNQPQHF. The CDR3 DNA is TGTGCCAGTACCGCTTGGGGGGCCGGCTCGAATCAGCCCCAGCATTTT.

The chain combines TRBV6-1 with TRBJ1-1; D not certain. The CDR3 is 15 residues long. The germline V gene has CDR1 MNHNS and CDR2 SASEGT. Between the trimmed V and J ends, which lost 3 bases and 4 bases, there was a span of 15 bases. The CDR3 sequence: CASSDWSSASTEAFF. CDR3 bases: TGTGCCAGCAGTGATTGGTCATCAGCGAGCACTGAAGCTTTCTTT.

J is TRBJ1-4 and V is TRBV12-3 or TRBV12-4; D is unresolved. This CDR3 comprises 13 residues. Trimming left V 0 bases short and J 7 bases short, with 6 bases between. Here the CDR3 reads CASSLAPSEKLFF. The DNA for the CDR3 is TGTGCCAGCAGTTTAGCACCCAGTGAAAAACTGTTTTTT.

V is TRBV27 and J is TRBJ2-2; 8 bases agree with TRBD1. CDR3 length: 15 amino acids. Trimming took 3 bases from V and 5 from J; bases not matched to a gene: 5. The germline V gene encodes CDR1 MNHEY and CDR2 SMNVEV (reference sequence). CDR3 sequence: CASSLEQGATGELFF. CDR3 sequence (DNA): TGTGCCAGCAGTTTGGAGCAGGGGGCTACCGGGGAGCTGTTTTTT.

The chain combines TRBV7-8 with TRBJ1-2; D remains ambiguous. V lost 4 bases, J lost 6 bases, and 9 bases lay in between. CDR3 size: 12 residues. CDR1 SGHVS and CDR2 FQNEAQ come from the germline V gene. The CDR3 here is CASSSTVDGYTF. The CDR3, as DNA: TGTGCCAGCAGCTCTACCGTGGATGGCTACACCTTC.

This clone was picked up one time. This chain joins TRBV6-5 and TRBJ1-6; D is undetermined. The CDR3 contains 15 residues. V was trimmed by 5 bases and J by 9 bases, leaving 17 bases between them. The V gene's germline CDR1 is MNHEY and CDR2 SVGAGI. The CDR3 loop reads CASSNRPGETSPLHF. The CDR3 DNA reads TGTGCCAGCAGTAATAGACCGGGAGAAACTTCACCCCTCCACTTT.

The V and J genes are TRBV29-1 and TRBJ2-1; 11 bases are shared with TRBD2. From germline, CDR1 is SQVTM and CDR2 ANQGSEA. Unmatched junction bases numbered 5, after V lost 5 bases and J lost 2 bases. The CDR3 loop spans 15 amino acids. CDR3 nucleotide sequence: TGCAGCGTTTGGACTAGCGGGTCGGCCTACAATGAGCAGTTCTTC. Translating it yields CSVWTSGSAYNEQFF.

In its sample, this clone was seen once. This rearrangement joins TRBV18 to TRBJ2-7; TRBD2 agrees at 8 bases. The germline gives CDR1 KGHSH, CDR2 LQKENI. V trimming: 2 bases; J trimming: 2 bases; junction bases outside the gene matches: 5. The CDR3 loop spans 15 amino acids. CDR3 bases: TGTGCCAGCTCACCAACTAGCGGAGCTACCTACGAGCAGTACTTC. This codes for CASSPTSGATYEQYF.

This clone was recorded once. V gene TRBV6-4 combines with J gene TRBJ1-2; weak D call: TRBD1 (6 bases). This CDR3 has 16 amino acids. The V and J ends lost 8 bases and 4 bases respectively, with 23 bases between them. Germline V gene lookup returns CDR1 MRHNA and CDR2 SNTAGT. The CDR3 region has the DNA TGTGCCAGCCCTACCGATTGGGGGGCGTGCGGCTATGGCTACACCTTC. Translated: CASPTDWGACGYGYTF.

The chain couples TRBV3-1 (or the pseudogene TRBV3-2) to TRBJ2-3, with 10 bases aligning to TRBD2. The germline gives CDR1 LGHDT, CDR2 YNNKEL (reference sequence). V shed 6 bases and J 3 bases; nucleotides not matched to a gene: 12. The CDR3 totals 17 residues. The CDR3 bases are TGTGCCAGCAGTCTACGACCTAGCGGGAGTACGACAGATACGCAGTATTTT. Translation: CASSLRPSGSTTDTQYF.

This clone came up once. The CDR3 nucleotides are TGTGCCTGGACCCGGGACAGAGATTCACCCCTCCACTTT. It specifies CAWTRDRDSPLHF. This chain links TRBV30 with TRBJ1-6, with 7 positions matching TRBD1. This CDR3 contains 13 residues. V dropped 4 bases and J dropped 8; count of bases not matched to a gene: 5. Germline CDR1 reads GTSNPN; CDR2 reads SVGIG (reference sequence).

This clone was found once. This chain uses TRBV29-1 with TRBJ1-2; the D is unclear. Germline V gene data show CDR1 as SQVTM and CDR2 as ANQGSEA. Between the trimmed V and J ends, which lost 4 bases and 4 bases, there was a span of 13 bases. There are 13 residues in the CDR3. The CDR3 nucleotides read TGCAGCGTTGCAACAGCTTCTCGCTATGGCTACACCTTC. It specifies CSVATASRYGYTF.

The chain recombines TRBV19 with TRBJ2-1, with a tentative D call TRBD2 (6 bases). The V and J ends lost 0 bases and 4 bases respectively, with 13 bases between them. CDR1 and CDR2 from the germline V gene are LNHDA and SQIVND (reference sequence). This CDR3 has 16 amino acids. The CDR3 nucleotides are TGTGCCAGTAGTATAGATTACGGGAGACCTTACAATGAGCAGTTCTTC. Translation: CASSIDYGRPYNEQFF.

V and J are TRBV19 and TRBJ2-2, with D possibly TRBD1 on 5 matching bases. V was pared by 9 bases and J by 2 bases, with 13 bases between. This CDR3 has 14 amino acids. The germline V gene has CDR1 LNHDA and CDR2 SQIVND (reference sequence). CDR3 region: CASADSSNTGELFF. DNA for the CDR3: TGTGCCAGCGCCGACAGTAGTAACACCGGGGAGCTGTTTTTT.